This TCR beta chain comes out of a study of blood T cells in healthy people across ages. V was trimmed by 6 bases and J by 4 bases, leaving 16 bases between them. The germline CDR1 and CDR2 sequences are MDHEN and SYDVKM. The CDR3 contains 14 residues. Many counts were recorded for this clonotype. With a J-beta primer mix and a sample-barcoded 5' primer, a second PCR ran about 7 to 11 cycles. TCRdb fed the 5' RACE reads into MiXCR, producing one record per CDR3 protein. The sample shows approximately 810,000 distinct CDR3 sequences, 29% of them seen only once. The J gene is TRBJ2-7, the V gene TRBV28; perhaps D is TRBD1 or TRBD2 (5 bases each). Specimen: blood. This TCR was recovered from a woman of 80 years or more in good health. The CDR3 coding sequence is TGTGCCAGCAGCCCCCCGGGACCGGTATACGAGCAGTACTTC. Translation: CASSPPGPVYEQYF.